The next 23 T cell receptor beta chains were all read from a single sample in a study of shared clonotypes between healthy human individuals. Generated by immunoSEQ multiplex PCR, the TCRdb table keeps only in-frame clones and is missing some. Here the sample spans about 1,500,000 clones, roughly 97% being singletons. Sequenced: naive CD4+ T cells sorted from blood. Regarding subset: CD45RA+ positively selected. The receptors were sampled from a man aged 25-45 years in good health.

DNA of the CDR3: TGCGCCAGCAGCCAGGGATCACAGGACGGGAACACTGAAGCTTTCTTT. Translating it yields CASSQGSQDGNTEAFF. The chain recombines TRBV4-3 with TRBJ1-1; D is perhaps TRBD1 (5 bases). This CDR3 has 16 residues. Looked up from germline, CDR1 is LGHNA and CDR2 is YSLEER. The germline V and J ends were trimmed by 3 bases and 1 base, with 15 bases remaining between them.

As DNA, the CDR3 is TGCGCCAGCAAAACTAGCGGGAGTTGGGGTCGGGAGACCCAGTACTTC. Translated, it gives CASKTSGSWGRETQYF. This chain joins TRBV5-1 and TRBJ2-5; 11 bases map to TRBD2. The J segment lost 5 bases and the V segment lost 6 bases, leaving 12 bases of the junction unmatched. Germline CDR1 is SGHRS and CDR2 is YFSETQ. The CDR3 sequence is 16 residues long.

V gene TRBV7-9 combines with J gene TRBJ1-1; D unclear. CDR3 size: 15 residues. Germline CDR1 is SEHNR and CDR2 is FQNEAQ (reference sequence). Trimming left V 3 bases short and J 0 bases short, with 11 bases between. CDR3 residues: CASSLRVGLNTEAFF. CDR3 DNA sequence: TGTGCCAGCAGCTTGCGCGTAGGACTGAACACTGAAGCTTTCTTT.

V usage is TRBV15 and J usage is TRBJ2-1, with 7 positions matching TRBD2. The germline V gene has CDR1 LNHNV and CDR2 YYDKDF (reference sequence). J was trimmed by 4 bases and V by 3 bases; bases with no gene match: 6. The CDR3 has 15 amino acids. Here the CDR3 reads CATSRRPGLYNEQFF. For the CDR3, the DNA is TGTGCCACCAGCAGGCGGCCGGGACTATACAATGAGCAGTTCTTC.

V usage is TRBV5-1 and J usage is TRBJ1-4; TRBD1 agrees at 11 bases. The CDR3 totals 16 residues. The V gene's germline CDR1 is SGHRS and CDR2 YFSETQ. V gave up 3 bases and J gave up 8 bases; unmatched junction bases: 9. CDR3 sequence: CASSSIPGQGEEKLFF. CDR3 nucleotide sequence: TGCGCCAGCAGCTCGATACCGGGACAGGGGGAAGAAAAACTGTTTTTT.

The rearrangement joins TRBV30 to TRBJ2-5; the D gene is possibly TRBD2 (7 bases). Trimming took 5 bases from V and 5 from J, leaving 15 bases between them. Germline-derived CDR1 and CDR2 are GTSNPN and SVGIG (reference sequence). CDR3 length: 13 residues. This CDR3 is CAWGIGGGETQYF. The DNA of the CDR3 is TGTGCCTGGGGTATAGGGGGAGGGGAGACCCAGTACTTC. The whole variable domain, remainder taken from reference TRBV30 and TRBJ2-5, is SQTIHQWPATLVQPVGSPLSLECTVEGTSNPNLYWYRQAAGRGLQLLFYSVGIGQISSEVPQNLSASRPQDRQFILSSKKLLLSDSGFYLCAWGIGGGETQYFGPGTRLLVL.

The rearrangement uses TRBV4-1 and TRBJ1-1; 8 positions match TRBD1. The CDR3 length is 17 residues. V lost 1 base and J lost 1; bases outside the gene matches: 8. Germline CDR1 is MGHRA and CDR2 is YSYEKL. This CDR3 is CASSQVLNRGANTEAFF. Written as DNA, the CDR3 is TGCGCCAGCAGCCAAGTCCTAAACAGGGGGGCGAACACTGAAGCTTTCTTT.

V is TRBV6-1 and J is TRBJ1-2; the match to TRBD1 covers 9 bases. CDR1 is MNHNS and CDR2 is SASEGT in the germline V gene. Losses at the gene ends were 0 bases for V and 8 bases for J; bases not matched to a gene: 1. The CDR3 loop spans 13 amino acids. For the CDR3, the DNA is TGTGCCAGCAGTGAAGCACAGGGGGCCGGCTACACCTTC. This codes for CASSEAQGAGYTF.

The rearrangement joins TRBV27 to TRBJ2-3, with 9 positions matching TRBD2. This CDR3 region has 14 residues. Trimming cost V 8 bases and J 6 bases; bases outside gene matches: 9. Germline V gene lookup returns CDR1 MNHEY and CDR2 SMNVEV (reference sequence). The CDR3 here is CASGSGRRLDTQYF. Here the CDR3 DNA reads TGTGCCAGCGGGAGCGGGAGGAGATTGGATACGCAGTATTTT.

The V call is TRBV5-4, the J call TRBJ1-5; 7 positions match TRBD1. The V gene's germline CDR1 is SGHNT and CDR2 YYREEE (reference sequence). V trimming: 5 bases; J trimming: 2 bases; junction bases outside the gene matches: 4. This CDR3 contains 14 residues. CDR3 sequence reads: CASSDGQGNQPQHF. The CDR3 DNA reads TGTGCCAGCAGTGACGGACAGGGCAATCAGCCCCAGCATTTT.

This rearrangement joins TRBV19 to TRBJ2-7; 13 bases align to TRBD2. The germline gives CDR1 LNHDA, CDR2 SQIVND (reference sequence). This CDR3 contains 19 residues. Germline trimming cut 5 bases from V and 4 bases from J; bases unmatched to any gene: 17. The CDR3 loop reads CASSGGLAGSRGVYYEQYF. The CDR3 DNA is TGTGCCAGTAGTGGGGGACTAGCGGGATCCCGAGGAGTCTATTACGAGCAGTACTTC.

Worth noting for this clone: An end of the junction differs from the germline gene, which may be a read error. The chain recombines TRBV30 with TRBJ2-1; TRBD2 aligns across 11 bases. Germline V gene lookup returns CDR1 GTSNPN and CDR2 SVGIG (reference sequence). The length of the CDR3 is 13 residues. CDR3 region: CAWRGSGRAGGLF. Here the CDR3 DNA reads TGTGCCTGGAGGGGTAGCGGGAGGGCCGGGGGGCTCTTC.

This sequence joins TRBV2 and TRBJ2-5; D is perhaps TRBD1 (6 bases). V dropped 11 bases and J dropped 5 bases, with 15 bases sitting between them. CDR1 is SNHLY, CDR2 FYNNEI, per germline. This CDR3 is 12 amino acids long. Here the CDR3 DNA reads TGTGCCCAAAAACAGGGCTCGGAGACCCAGTACTTC. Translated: CAQKQGSETQYF.

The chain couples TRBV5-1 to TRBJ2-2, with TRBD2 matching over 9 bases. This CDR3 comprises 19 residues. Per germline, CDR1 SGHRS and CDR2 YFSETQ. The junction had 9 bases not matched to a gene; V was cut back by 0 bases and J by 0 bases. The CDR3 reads CASSLGGLAGLPNTGELFF. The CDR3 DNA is TGCGCCAGCAGCTTGGGTGGGCTAGCGGGATTACCGAACACCGGGGAGCTGTTTTTT.

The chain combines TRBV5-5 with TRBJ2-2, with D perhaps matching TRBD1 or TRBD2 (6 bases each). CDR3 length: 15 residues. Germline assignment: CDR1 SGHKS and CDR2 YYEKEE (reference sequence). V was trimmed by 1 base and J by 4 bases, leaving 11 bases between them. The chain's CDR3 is CASSLTEGGTGELFF. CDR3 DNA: TGTGCCAGCAGCTTGACCGAGGGGGGCACCGGGGAGCTGTTTTTT. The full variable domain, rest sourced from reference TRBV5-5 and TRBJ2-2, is DAGVTQSPTHLIKTRGQQVTLRCSPISGHKSVSWYQQVLGQGPQFIFQYYEKEERGRGNFPDRFSARQFPNYSSELNVNALLLGDSALYLCASSLTEGGTGELFFGEGSRLTVL.

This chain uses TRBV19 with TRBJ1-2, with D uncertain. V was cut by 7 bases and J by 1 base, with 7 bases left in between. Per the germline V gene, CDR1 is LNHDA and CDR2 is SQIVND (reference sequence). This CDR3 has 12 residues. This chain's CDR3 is CASMKHNYGYTF. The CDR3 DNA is TGTGCCAGTATGAAACATAACTATGGCTACACCTTC.

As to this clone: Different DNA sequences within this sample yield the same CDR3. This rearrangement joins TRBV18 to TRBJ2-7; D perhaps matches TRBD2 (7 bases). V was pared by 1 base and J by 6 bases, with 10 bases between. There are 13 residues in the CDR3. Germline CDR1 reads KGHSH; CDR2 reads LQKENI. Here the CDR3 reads CASSPHREGEQYF. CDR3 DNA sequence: TGTGCCAGCTCACCACACAGGGAGGGCGAGCAGTACTTC.

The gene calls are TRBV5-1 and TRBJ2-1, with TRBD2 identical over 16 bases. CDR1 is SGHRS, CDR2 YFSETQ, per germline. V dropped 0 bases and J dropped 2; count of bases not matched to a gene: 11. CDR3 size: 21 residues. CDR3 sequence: CASSLAGNAGTSGRAYNEQFF. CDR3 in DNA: TGCGCCAGCAGCTTGGCCGGAAACGCCGGGACTAGCGGGAGGGCCTACAATGAGCAGTTCTTC.

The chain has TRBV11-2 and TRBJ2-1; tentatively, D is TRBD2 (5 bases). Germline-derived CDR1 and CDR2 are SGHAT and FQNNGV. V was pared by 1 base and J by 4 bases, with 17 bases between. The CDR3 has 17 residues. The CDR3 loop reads CASSLVAREAEYNEQFF. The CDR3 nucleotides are TGTGCCAGCAGCTTAGTCGCACGCGAAGCGGAGTACAATGAGCAGTTCTTC.

The CDR3 sequence is CASSVAAGPRVAQYF. CDR3 coding DNA: TGTGCCAGCAGCGTAGCGGCAGGGCCCCGCGTCGCGCAGTATTTT. The genes are TRBV9 and TRBJ2-3, with D possibly being TRBD1 (5 bases). This CDR3 has 15 residues. Trimming took off 0 bases at V and 10 bases at J, with 18 bases between the two ends. The germline gives CDR1 SGDLS, CDR2 YYNGEE.

The CDR3 bases are TGCGCCAGCAGCCAACCCAGTAGACCGGGCACTGAAGCTTTCTTT. This codes for CASSQPSRPGTEAFF. The chain recombines TRBV4-1 with TRBJ1-1; D call uncertain. The germline CDR1 and CDR2 sequences are MGHRA and YSYEKL. CDR3 length equals 15 residues. Trimming pared 2 bases from V and 4 bases from J, leaving 14 bases between.

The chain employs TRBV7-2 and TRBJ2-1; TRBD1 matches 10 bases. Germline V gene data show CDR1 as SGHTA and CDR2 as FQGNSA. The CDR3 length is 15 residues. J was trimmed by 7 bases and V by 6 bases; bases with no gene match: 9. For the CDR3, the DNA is TGTGCCAGCAGGGGACAGGGGTCCACTTTTAATGAGCAGTTCTTC. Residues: CASRGQGSTFNEQFF.

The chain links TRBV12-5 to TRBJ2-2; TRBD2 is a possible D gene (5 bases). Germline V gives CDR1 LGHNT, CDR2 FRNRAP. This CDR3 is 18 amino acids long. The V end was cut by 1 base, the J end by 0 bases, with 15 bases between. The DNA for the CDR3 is TGTGCTAGTGGTTTGGCCCCCACGACTATATCGAACACCGGGGAGCTGTTTTTT. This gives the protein CASGLAPTTISNTGELFF.